The 32 T cell receptor beta chains below were found in one sample sequenced in a study of OX40 agonist ivuxolimab in advanced cancers. The method was immunoSEQ multiplex PCR; TCRdb's version includes in-frame clones alone and lacks a portion of them. Here the sample spans roughly 90,000 clones, more than 75% being singletons. The sequencing used CD4+ or CD8+ T cells sorted from blood, collected in a trial of the OX40 agonist ivuxolimab. The receptors derive from an adult with an advanced solid tumor such as melanoma, head and neck, liver or kidney cancer.

This chain connects TRBV27 to TRBJ2-7; 8 nucleotides match TRBD1. V dropped 8 bases and J dropped 0; count of bases not matched to a gene: 6. The V gene's germline CDR1 is MNHEY and CDR2 SMNVEV (reference sequence). This CDR3 is built from 14 residues. Written as DNA, the CDR3 is TGTGCCAGCTTTAGGACAGGGAGCTCCTACGAGCAGTACTTC. Encoded protein: CASFRTGSSYEQYF.

This clone was detected only a few times. The V and J genes are TRBV28 and TRBJ1-5, with D possibly matching TRBD1 (5 bases). Trimming left V 3 bases short and J 5 bases short, with 11 bases between. The germline gives CDR1 MDHEN, CDR2 SYDVKM. The CDR3 contains 14 residues. The CDR3 sequence is CASSLRQNHQPQHF. The DNA for the CDR3 is TGTGCCAGCAGTTTGAGACAGAATCATCAGCCCCAGCATTTT.

In this sample, this clone turned up once. The chain has TRBV19 and TRBJ1-2; 8 bases match TRBD1. After removal of 4 bases from V and 4 bases from J, the junction contained 11 bases not matched to a gene. CDR1 LNHDA and CDR2 SQIVND come from the germline V gene (reference sequence). CDR3 length: 16 amino acids. CDR3 protein: CASSTSQGEIVYGYTF. The DNA of the CDR3 is TGTGCCAGTAGTACTTCACAGGGGGAGATTGTCTATGGCTACACCTTC.

With regard to this clone: A read error may account for a junction end that differs from germline. V gene TRBV7-9 combines with J gene TRBJ2-4; 7 bases agree with TRBD2. The CDR3 contains 15 residues. Germline values: CDR1 SEHNR, CDR2 FQNEAQ (reference sequence). The CDR3 loop is CASSLAEGAKNIQYF. CDR3 DNA sequence: TGTGCCAGCAGCCTAGCGGAAGGGGCCAAAAACATTCAGTACTTC.

This chain links TRBV6-5 with TRBJ1-3, with TRBD1 matching over 7 bases. Losses at the gene ends were 6 bases for V and 4 bases for J; bases not matched to a gene: 6. The CDR3 totals 14 residues. CDR1 is MNHEY, CDR2 SVGAGI, per germline. The CDR3 protein is CASSPTGSGNTIYF. The CDR3 coding sequence is TGTGCCAGCAGCCCGACAGGGTCAGGAAACACCATATATTTT.

The V call is TRBV18, the J call TRBJ2-7, with D perhaps matching TRBD1 (6 bases). The germline V gene has CDR1 KGHSH and CDR2 LQKENI. This CDR3 has 14 residues. Between the trimmed V and J ends, which lost 3 bases and 3 bases, there was a span of 12 bases. Written as DNA, the CDR3 is TGTGCCAGCTCACCGACGACAGGAGACTACGAGCAGTACTTC. It yields the protein CASSPTTGDYEQYF.

This clone was seen just once. The chain recombines TRBV7-9 with TRBJ2-5; 7 bases align to TRBD1. The germline V gene has CDR1 SEHNR and CDR2 FQNEAQ (reference sequence). Trimming took 5 bases from V and 1 from J; bases not matched to a gene: 4. The CDR3 is 14 amino acids. CDR3 loop: CASSPDRLQETQYF. CDR3 bases: TGTGCCAGCAGCCCGGACAGGCTCCAAGAGACCCAGTACTTC.

Worth noting for this clone: The identical CDR3 is also encoded by other nucleotide sequences in the sample. The chain carries TRBV7-2 and TRBJ2-3; D is ambiguous. The germline V gene has CDR1 SGHTA and CDR2 FQGNSA. The V gene lost 1 base and the J gene lost 3 bases, with 5 bases spanning the gap. This CDR3 spans 13 amino acids. In DNA, the CDR3 is TGTGCCAGCAGCTTAGGAAGGACAGATACGCAGTATTTT. Translation gives CASSLGRTDTQYF.

The CDR3 is CASSLALSGQETQYF. The CDR3 DNA reads as TGTGCCAGCAGCTTAGCGCTATCAGGGCAAGAGACCCAGTACTTC. The V call is TRBV7-9, the J call TRBJ2-5; D possibly corresponds to TRBD1 (5 bases). Germline loops: CDR1 SEHNR, CDR2 FQNEAQ (reference sequence). Between the trimmed V and J ends, which lost 0 bases and 2 bases, there was a span of 10 bases. The CDR3 has 15 residues.

This clone came up a few times. The J gene is TRBJ2-7, the V gene TRBV4-3, with D perhaps matching TRBD2 (6 bases). This CDR3 is built from 14 residues. Germline V gene data show CDR1 as LGHNA and CDR2 as YSLEER. V shed 0 bases and J shed 4 bases, with 10 bases lying between them. The CDR3: CASSQERDAYEQYF. The CDR3, as DNA: TGCGCCAGCAGCCAAGAGCGGGATGCGTACGAGCAGTACTTC.

V is TRBV4-3 and J is TRBJ2-7, with D perhaps assigned TRBD1 or TRBD2 (6 bases each). Germline CDR1 LGHNA, CDR2 YSLEER. The CDR3 has 14 amino acids. V was trimmed by 4 bases and J by 7 bases, leaving 17 bases between them. CDR3 bases: TGCGCCAGCAGCCCAGGGGCTAGCGACGTTGAGCAGTACTTC. Its protein product is CASSPGASDVEQYF.

This clone has a single count. This sequence joins TRBV9 and TRBJ1-1, with TRBD1 as a possible D gene (5 bases). Germline CDR1 and CDR2: SGDLS and YYNGEE. Trimming cost V 4 bases and J 4 bases, with 14 bases left between them. The CDR3 runs 14 residues. As DNA, the CDR3 is TGTGCCAGCAGCACATATGGGGGGGGCACTGAAGCTTTCTTT. Encoded protein: CASSTYGGGTEAFF.

Comments on this clone: This specimen includes other DNA sequences encoding the same CDR3. The V call is TRBV5-1, the J call TRBJ1-1; 7 bases fit TRBD1. The CDR3 has 14 residues. CDR1 SGHRS and CDR2 YFSETQ come from the germline V gene. V lost 1 base and J lost 3; bases outside the gene matches: 3. The CDR3 nucleotides are TGCGCCAGCAGCTTGCAAGGGGGCGACACTGAAGCTTTCTTT. Residues: CASSLQGGDTEAFF.

The gene calls are TRBV27 and TRBJ2-5; no firm D call. Matching the DNA end better, TRBJ2-7 makes the J call doubtful. Germline-derived CDR1 and CDR2 are MNHEY and SMNVEV (reference sequence). The CDR3 is 14 amino acids. The CDR3 spells CASSLLASSYEQYF. CDR3 sequence (DNA): TGTGCCAGCAGTTTATTGGCCAGCTCCTACGAGCAGTACTTC.

CDR3 DNA: TGTGCCTGGGGGGTTAGGGGGGTACCCTCTGGAAACACCATATATTTT. This translates into CAWGVRGVPSGNTIYF. This chain connects TRBV30 to TRBJ1-3; tentatively, D is TRBD1 (6 bases). CDR3 length equals 16 residues. Per the germline V gene, CDR1 is GTSNPN and CDR2 is SVGIG (reference sequence). Trimming took 5 bases from V and 0 from J, leaving 17 bases between them.

V and J are TRBV19 and TRBJ1-2, with 9 bases lining up with TRBD1. The CDR3 consists of 14 residues. Germline V gene data show CDR1 as LNHDA and CDR2 as SQIVND (reference sequence). The trim removed 5 bases at V and 5 bases at J, leaving 6 bases unmatched. The CDR3 DNA follows: TGTGCCAGTAGTGCCCGGGACAGGGCGTATGGCTACACCTTC. It is translated as CASSARDRAYGYTF. Looking up the rest from reference TRBV19 and TRBJ1-2 gives the full variable domain: DGGITQSPKYLFRKEGQNVTLSCEQNLNHDAMYWYRQDPGQGLRLIYYSQIVNDFQKGDIAEGYSVSREKKESFPLTVTSAQKNPTAFYLCASSARDRAYGYTFGSGTRLTVV.

This sequence joins TRBV11-2 and TRBJ1-3; no clear D gene. The CDR3 has 13 amino acids. CDR1 is SGHAT, CDR2 FQNNGV, per germline. V was clipped by 1 base and J by 4 bases, with 5 bases between them. CDR3 residues: CASSLGHGNTIYF. The DNA for the CDR3 is TGTGCCAGCAGCTTAGGACACGGAAACACCATATATTTT. Variable domain in full (rest from reference TRBV11-2 and TRBJ1-3): EAGVAQSPRYKIIEKRQSVAFWCNPISGHATLYWYQQILGQGPKLLIQFQNNGVVDDSQLPKDRFSAERLKGVDSTLKIQPAKLEDSAVYLCASSLGHGNTIYFGEGSWLTVV.

This chain connects TRBV7-3 to TRBJ2-1, with TRBD1 matching 7 bases. V was clipped by 1 base and J by 1 base; unmatched bases: 7. CDR1 SGHTA and CDR2 FQGTGA come from the germline V gene. This CDR3 has 17 residues. The CDR3 spells CASSLSFGRGSYNEQFF. The CDR3 nucleotides are TGTGCCAGCAGCTTAAGTTTTGGCAGGGGGTCCTACAATGAGCAGTTCTTC.

The V gene is TRBV2, the J gene TRBJ2-1, with D perhaps assigned TRBD1 or TRBD2 (5 bases each). V dropped 3 bases and J dropped 7 bases, with 16 bases sitting between them. This CDR3 has 15 amino acids. The germline V gene encodes CDR1 SNHLY and CDR2 FYNNEI. The CDR3 nucleotides read TGTGCCAGCAGTGAGTGGGGCGGCAAGCGGAATGAGCAGTTCTTC. Protein: CASSEWGGKRNEQFF.

This sequence joins TRBV9 and TRBJ2-3; 10 bases are a match to TRBD2. Per the germline V gene, CDR1 is SGDLS and CDR2 is YYNGEE. V shed 5 bases, J shed 4 bases, and the junction held 7 bases outside the gene matches. The CDR3 has 15 amino acids. CDR3 region: CASSAGTSVSDTQYF. The DNA of the CDR3 is TGTGCCAGCAGTGCCGGGACTAGCGTCTCAGATACGCAGTATTTT. The entire variable domain, with the rest obtained from reference TRBV9 and TRBJ2-3, is as follows: DSGVTQTPKHLITATGQRVTLRCSPRSGDLSVYWYQQSLDQGLQFLIQYYNGEERAKGNILERFSAQQFPDLHSELNLSSLELGDSALYFCASSAGTSVSDTQYFGPGTRLTVL.

The chain uses TRBV7-2 and TRBJ2-2; D ambiguous. Germline assignment: CDR1 SGHTA and CDR2 FQGNSA. Trimming took off 1 base at V and 0 bases at J, with 12 bases between the two ends. The CDR3 spans 17 residues. The CDR3 sequence: CASSLVGGTPNTGELFF. For the CDR3, the DNA is TGTGCCAGCAGCTTAGTAGGTGGAACTCCGAACACCGGGGAGCTGTTTTTT.

The CDR3 loop is CASSVGGRDNEQFF. DNA of the CDR3: TGTGCCAGCAGCGTAGGCGGGAGGGACAATGAGCAGTTCTTC. The chain has TRBV9 and TRBJ2-1, with 9 bases identical to TRBD2. V shed 0 bases and J 5 bases; nucleotides not matched to a gene: 0. Germline V gene sequence: CDR1 SGDLS, CDR2 YYNGEE. The CDR3 has 14 residues.

This chain uses TRBV7-9 with TRBJ1-1; TRBD1 might be the D (6 bases). CDR1 is SEHNR and CDR2 is FQNEAQ in the germline V gene (reference sequence). Trimming pared 7 bases from V and 3 bases from J, leaving 18 bases between. The CDR3 is 15 residues long. In DNA, the CDR3 is TGTGCCAGCACCTCTCCGGGGGCTACTGACACTGAAGCTTTCTTT. Its protein is CASTSPGATDTEAFF.

This clone was counted once. The chain is built from TRBV18 and TRBJ2-2; TRBD1 might be the D (5 bases). CDR3 length: 16 residues. Germline V gene data show CDR1 as KGHSH and CDR2 as LQKENI. Trimming shortened V by 1 base and J by 4 bases, and 13 bases separated the two germline ends. CDR3 sequence reads: CASSPRGQAPTGELFF. In nucleotides, the CDR3 is TGTGCCAGCTCACCACGGGGCCAGGCCCCCACCGGGGAGCTGTTTTTT. Variable domain in full (rest from reference TRBV18 and TRBJ2-2): NAGVMQNPRHLVRRRGQEARLRCSPMKGHSHVYWYRQLPEEGLKFMVYLQKENIIDESGMPKERFSAEFPKEGPSILRIQQVVRGDSAAYFCASSPRGQAPTGELFFGEGSRLTVL.

V usage is TRBV5-1 and J usage is TRBJ2-5; D may correspond to TRBD1 or TRBD2 (5 bases each). This CDR3 comprises 16 residues. Germline V gives CDR1 SGHRS, CDR2 YFSETQ. V shed 0 bases and J shed 2 bases, with 14 bases lying between them. This chain's CDR3 is CASSLAAGSGQETQYF. CDR3 in DNA: TGCGCCAGCAGCTTGGCCGCAGGGAGCGGACAAGAGACCCAGTACTTC.

DNA for the CDR3: TGTGCCAGCTCACCACTGACTAGCGGGAGGATGGGCACCGGGGAGCTGTTTTTT. It specifies CASSPLTSGRMGTGELFF. The chain combines TRBV18 with TRBJ2-2; 13 bases agree with TRBD2. The V gene end was trimmed by 1 base and the J gene end by 4 bases; junction bases not matched to a gene: 6. Germline assignment: CDR1 KGHSH and CDR2 LQKENI. This CDR3 spans 18 amino acids.

The chain recombines TRBV19 with TRBJ1-3; D is unresolved. The germline CDR1 and CDR2 sequences are LNHDA and SQIVND (reference sequence). CDR3 length equals 15 residues. The V and J ends lost 7 bases and 2 bases respectively, with 15 bases between them. CDR3 in DNA: TGTGCCAGTAAGCCCAAGGGAGAAACTGGAAACACCATATATTTT. As protein: CASKPKGETGNTIYF.

This clone appeared a single time. V and J are TRBV4-1 and TRBJ1-5; no clear D. V lost 0 bases, J lost 3 bases, and 12 bases lay in between. Per germline, CDR1 MGHRA and CDR2 YSYEKL. This CDR3 has 16 residues. The CDR3 loop reads CASSQDFRQFNQPQHF. The CDR3 nucleotides are TGCGCCAGCAGCCAAGACTTTCGGCAGTTCAATCAGCCCCAGCATTTT.

The V call is TRBV7-2, the J call TRBJ2-3; D unclear. Germline V gene sequence: CDR1 SGHTA, CDR2 FQGNSA. Trimming cost V 5 bases and J 0 bases, with 12 bases left between them. This CDR3 has 15 residues. The CDR3 nucleotides are TGTGCCAGCAGCCCCGCGTACGTGAGCACAGATACGCAGTATTTT. This encodes CASSPAYVSTDTQYF.

As concerns this clone: Other DNA sequences in the same sample also yield this CDR3. The chain recombines TRBV6-6 with TRBJ2-3; D gene uncertain. CDR1 is MNHNY, CDR2 SVGAGI, per germline (reference sequence). CDR3 length: 12 amino acids. V was shortened by 5 bases and J by 0 bases, with 3 bases between the two germline ends. The CDR3 sequence is CASSPSTDTQYF. DNA for the CDR3: TGTGCCAGCAGTCCGAGCACAGATACGCAGTATTTT.

The V call is TRBV6-5, the J call TRBJ1-2, with D hard to call. Trimming shortened V by 2 bases and J by 5 bases, and 12 bases separated the two germline ends. This CDR3 has 14 residues. Germline CDR1 MNHEY, CDR2 SVGAGI. CDR3 region: CASSYPTQEYGYTF. CDR3 nucleotide sequence: TGTGCCAGCAGTTACCCTACGCAGGAATATGGCTACACCTTC.

This clone was observed a few times. V is TRBV25-1 and J is TRBJ2-7; D is possibly TRBD1 (6 bases). Germline V gives CDR1 MGHDK, CDR2 SYGVNS. The CDR3 covers 16 residues. With 1 base removed from V and 7 bases from J, the gap between germline ends came to 20 bases. This chain's CDR3 is CASSESWAGDFGEQYF. As DNA, the CDR3 is TGTGCCAGCAGTGAATCTTGGGCAGGGGATTTTGGGGAGCAGTACTTC.